This entry is about one T cell receptor (beta chain). Its target is unknown. The data were taken from a study of T cell responses to AZD1222 COVID-19 vaccine. Across the study: Second-dose groups at about 4 or about 12 weeks were pooled.

Clones were read by immunoSEQ multiplex PCR, and TCRdb kept only the in-frame ones, dropping some. This table holds approximately 74,000 clones, 86% found once. Study results and limitations: Distributed over spike, vaccine-associated CD4 TCRs predominated at 160-218 and 743-854. There were mostly white British donors and more females than males, and clonal diversity was possibly underestimated. Repertoires in all cases were sampled only once the peak T cell response had passed.

V gave up 4 bases and J gave up 3 bases, with 7 bases separating them. The CDR3 loop spans 12 amino acids. Looked up from germline, CDR1 is SGHRS and CDR2 is YFSETQ. The chain combines TRBV5-1 with TRBJ1-2; no firm D call. Specimen: peripheral blood, collected on day 0 of AZD1222 vaccination. This clonotype originated in an adult in good health. DNA of the CDR3: TGCGCCAGCAGCCAGGATTACTATGGCTACACCTTC. Its translation: CASSQDYYGYTF.